Sequencing of this T cell receptor (beta chain) was carried out in a study of blood T cell repertoires in COVID-19. Study-level background: Specimens from acute and convalescent COVID-19 originated in the United States, Italy and Spain. T cells, B-cell-depleted T cells, or PBMCs provided the cDNA or gDNA that served as material.

The CDR3 is 13 residues long. Trimming removed 2 bases at V and 6 bases at J, with 10 bases between. Germline values: CDR1 WNHNN, CDR2 SYGVQD (reference sequence). Profiled with immunoSEQ multiplex PCR; TCRdb holds only in-frame clones, not every one. This repertoire shows 150,000 to 200,000 clones, over 85% found once; its top ten account for 18%. V is TRBV10-1 and J is TRBJ1-2; tentatively, D is TRBD1 (6 bases). The TCR comes from a man aged 60 to 69 with active or convalescent COVID-19. The sequenced material came from peripheral blood. This CDR3 is CASSEGGQDGYTF. In DNA form, the CDR3 reads TGCGCCAGCAGTGAGGGGGGCCAGGATGGCTACACCTTC.